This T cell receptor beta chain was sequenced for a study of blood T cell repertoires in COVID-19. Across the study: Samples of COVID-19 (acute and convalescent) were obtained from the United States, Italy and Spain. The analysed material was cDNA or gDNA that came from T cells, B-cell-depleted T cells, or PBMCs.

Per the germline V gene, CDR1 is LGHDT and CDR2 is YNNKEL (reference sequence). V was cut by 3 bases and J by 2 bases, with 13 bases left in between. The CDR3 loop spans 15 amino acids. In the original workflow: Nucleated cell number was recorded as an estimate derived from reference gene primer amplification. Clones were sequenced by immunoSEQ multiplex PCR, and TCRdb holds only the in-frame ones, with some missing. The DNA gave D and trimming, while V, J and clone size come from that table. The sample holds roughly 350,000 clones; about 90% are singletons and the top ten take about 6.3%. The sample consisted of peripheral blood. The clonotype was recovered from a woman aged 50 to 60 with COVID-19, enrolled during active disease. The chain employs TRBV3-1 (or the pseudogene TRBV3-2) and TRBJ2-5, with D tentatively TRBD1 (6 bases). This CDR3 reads CASSHGQIRQETQYF. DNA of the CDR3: TGTGCCAGCAGCCACGGACAGATTAGACAAGAGACCCAGTACTTC.